The 30 T cell receptor beta chains given below trace back to one sample, sequenced in a study of T-cell memory formation after mild COVID-19. TCRdb ran MiXCR on the 5' RACE reads and lists one entry per CDR3 protein. This sample has under 700,000 distinct CDR3 sequences, with about a fifth found just once. The specimen was PBMCs or a T cell subset sorted from them (not recorded which). The receptors derive from an adult woman who had mild COVID-19 (a few samples of this study predate the infection). Cell type and time point are not known.

A single count supports this clonotype. V usage is TRBV12-3 or TRBV12-4 and J usage is TRBJ1-1; possibly TRBD1 for D (6 bases). There are 14 residues in the CDR3. The ends were cut back, 6 bases at V and 0 bases at J, with 11 bases in the middle. This CDR3 reads CASRNTGMNTEAFF. For the CDR3, the DNA is TGTGCCAGCAGAAATACAGGGATGAACACTGAAGCTTTCTTT.

This clonotype was counted only a few times. The junction departs from germline at one end; a sequencing error may be responsible. V gene TRBV12-3 or TRBV12-4 combines with J gene TRBJ2-7, with TRBD2 identical over 12 bases. This CDR3 has 11 residues. This chain's CDR3 is CASSRLAGVIF. The CDR3 DNA reads TGTGCCAGCAGCCGACTAGCGGGAGTTATATTC.

A few counts support this clonotype. The rearrangement joins TRBV5-6 to TRBJ2-7; D perhaps matches TRBD2 (7 bases). The CDR3 is made up of 15 amino acids. Germline CDR1 and CDR2: SGHDT and YYEEEE. V lost 3 bases and J 4 bases, leaving 17 bases between the germline ends. The CDR3 spells CASSSTGGAGYEQYF. Here the CDR3 DNA reads TGTGCCAGCAGCTCGACGGGGGGCGCGGGGTACGAGCAGTACTTC.

V and J are TRBV11-2 and TRBJ2-5; D is uncertain. Germline V CDR1 and CDR2: SGHAT, FQNNGV. This CDR3 spans 12 amino acids. V lost 3 bases and J 5 bases, leaving 7 bases between the germline ends. Here the CDR3 reads CASSFWQETQYF. In DNA, the CDR3 is TGTGCCAGCAGCTTCTGGCAGGAGACCCAGTACTTC. Complete variable domain (other parts from reference TRBV11-2 and TRBJ2-5): EAGVAQSPRYKIIEKRQSVAFWCNPISGHATLYWYQQILGQGPKLLIQFQNNGVVDDSQLPKDRFSAERLKGVDSTLKIQPAKLEDSAVYLCASSFWQETQYFGPGTRLLVL.

There are many counts of this clonotype. The chain has TRBV12-3 or TRBV12-4 and TRBJ1-3, with D possibly being TRBD1 (6 bases). Trimming shortened V by 8 bases and J by 4 bases, and 15 bases separated the two germline ends. The CDR3 sequence is 14 residues long. DNA of the CDR3: TGTGCCAGCGGGCAGGGGCCAGTCGGAAACACCATATATTTT. It is translated as CASGQGPVGNTIYF.

Concerning this clonotype itself: One junction end disagrees with the germline gene, perhaps due to a read error. V usage is TRBV5-1 and J usage is TRBJ1-6; no firm D call. Germline lookup yields CDR1 SGHRS and CDR2 YFSETQ. The CDR3 contains 14 residues. CDR3 sequence reads: CASSLSQDNSPLHF. The CDR3 coding sequence is TGCGCCAGCAGCCTTTCCCAGGATAATTCACCACTCCACTTT.

The sample holds many counts of this clonotype. This chain connects TRBV12-3 or TRBV12-4 to TRBJ2-5, with 10 bases aligning to TRBD1. The CDR3 is 15 residues long. With V trimmed by 6 bases and J by 5 bases, 9 bases remained unmatched. For the CDR3, the DNA is TGTGCCAGCAGCCCCGCGACAGGGGGCGTGGAGACCCAGTACTTC. Translating gives CASSPATGGVETQYF.

This clonotype was detected ten times or more. The chain links TRBV4-1 to TRBJ2-5; D gene uncertain. Germline-derived CDR1 and CDR2 are MGHRA and YSYEKL. The V gene lost 4 bases and the J gene lost 3 bases, with 12 bases spanning the gap. The CDR3 covers 14 residues. The CDR3: CASSRVVGEETQYF. The CDR3 bases are TGCGCCAGCAGCCGCGTGGTGGGCGAAGAGACCCAGTACTTC.

This clonotype was counted a few times. In nucleotides, the CDR3 is TGCAGTGCTAGAGATCAGACTAGCGGGGTTCCCTACGAGCAGTACTTC. Protein sequence: CSARDQTSGVPYEQYF. The chain employs TRBV20-1 and TRBJ2-7, with 11 bases lining up with TRBD2. CDR1 is DFQATT, CDR2 SNEGSKA, per germline (reference sequence). This CDR3 is 16 amino acids long. Unmatched junction bases numbered 6, after V lost 0 bases and J lost 2 bases.

This clonotype was counted only a few times. The chain links TRBV6-5 to TRBJ1-1, with 9 bases matching TRBD1. V lost 2 bases to trimming and J lost 5 bases; unmatched junction nucleotides: 6. CDR3 length: 15 residues. From germline, CDR1 is MNHEY and CDR2 SVGAGI. CDR3 loop: CASSYEQGAVTEAFF. The CDR3 coding sequence is TGTGCCAGCAGTTACGAACAGGGGGCTGTGACTGAAGCTTTCTTT.

The chain is built from TRBV7-8 and TRBJ2-4, with TRBD1 as a possible D gene (5 bases). V dropped 2 bases and J dropped 8 bases, with 10 bases sitting between them. CDR3 size: 13 residues. The germline gives CDR1 SGHVS, CDR2 FQNEAQ. The CDR3: CASSLPGRYIQYF. The DNA of the CDR3 is TGTGCCAGCAGCTTACCAGGGCGTTACATTCAGTACTTC.

The rearrangement uses TRBV6-5 and TRBJ2-3, with D perhaps matching TRBD2 (5 bases). Germline V gene sequence: CDR1 MNHEY, CDR2 SVGAGI. V gave up 4 bases and J gave up 4 bases, with 15 bases separating them. The CDR3 spans 15 residues. The DNA for the CDR3 is TGTGCCAGCAGTTTTAGCGCCCTGAGGGCAGATACGCAGTATTTT. This gives the protein CASSFSALRADTQYF.

This clonotype showed up many times. The chain links TRBV12-3 or TRBV12-4 to TRBJ1-6, with no clear D. Trimming removed 7 bases at V and 9 bases at J, with 16 bases between. This CDR3 is 14 amino acids long. The CDR3 DNA is TGTGCCAGCACCCGGACGGGTATAGGTTCACCCCTCCACTTT. The encoded protein is CASTRTGIGSPLHF.

This clonotype has only a few counts. The chain combines TRBV7-8 with TRBJ2-5; D might be TRBD2 (5 bases). This CDR3 comprises 17 residues. Trimming cost V 5 bases and J 5 bases, with 24 bases left between them. Germline V gene sequence: CDR1 SGHVS, CDR2 FQNEAQ. The DNA of the CDR3 is TGTGCCAGCAGCCTACACCTACTAGACTTGAGGCCGGAGACCCAGTACTTC. This gives the protein CASSLHLLDLRPETQYF.

This chain links TRBV7-9 with TRBJ1-1, with D perhaps TRBD1 (5 bases). The CDR3 covers 14 residues. Germline V CDR1 and CDR2: SEHNR, FQNEAQ (reference sequence). Trimming removed 6 bases from V and 3 bases from J, with 14 bases in between. CDR3 DNA sequence: TGTGCCAGCAGAACGGGACGGCGGGACACTGAAGCTTTCTTT. Translating it yields CASRTGRRDTEAFF.

CDR3 nucleotides: TGTGCCAGCAGCCAGGCGGGGTTCGGGCAGTTCTTC. Translated: CASSQAGFGQFF. The rearrangement joins TRBV14 to TRBJ2-1; perhaps TRBD2 as D (6 bases). The V and J ends lost 3 bases and 12 bases respectively, with 12 bases between them. The CDR3 contains 12 residues. Germline CDR1 SGHDN, CDR2 FVKESK.

In its sample, this clonotype was seen once. The chain couples TRBV12-3 or TRBV12-4 to TRBJ2-3; no clear D. The V end was cut by 6 bases, the J end by 7 bases, with 8 bases between. The CDR3 is 11 amino acids. CDR3 protein: CASSSGHTQYF. The CDR3 DNA reads TGTGCCAGCAGCTCCGGACATACGCAGTATTTT.

This clonotype turned up a few times. The rearrangement uses TRBV7-2 and TRBJ2-1, with TRBD2 matching over 11 bases. Losses at the gene ends were 6 bases for V and 3 bases for J; bases not matched to a gene: 10. This CDR3 contains 17 residues. Germline V gives CDR1 SGHTA, CDR2 FQGNSA. In DNA, the CDR3 is TGTGCCAGCAGTTTTATTACCGGGACTAGCGGCTACAATGAGCAGTTCTTC. This translates into CASSFITGTSGYNEQFF.

The chain couples TRBV24-1 to TRBJ2-7; 8 bases map to TRBD2. This CDR3 has 17 residues. Germline assignment: CDR1 KGHDR and CDR2 SFDVKD. V lost 5 bases, J lost 4 bases, and 15 bases stayed unmatched. CDR3 loop: CATSGPTGGPNGYEQYF. The CDR3 DNA reads TGTGCCACCAGTGGCCCGACGGGAGGGCCTAACGGATACGAGCAGTACTTC.

The chain has TRBV12-3 or TRBV12-4 and TRBJ2-1, with a weak D call TRBD2 (5 bases). Trimming removed 3 bases at V and 8 bases at J, with 14 bases between. The CDR3 spans 14 residues. The CDR3 bases are TGTGCCAGCAGTTTGTATCGGGATTCGCATGAGCAGTTCTTC. This encodes CASSLYRDSHEQFF.

This clonotype turned up a few times. V gene TRBV28 combines with J gene TRBJ2-7; 9 bases map to TRBD2. The germline V gene has CDR1 MDHEN and CDR2 SYDVKM. CDR3 length: 16 residues. V lost 2 bases to trimming and J lost 5 bases; unmatched junction nucleotides: 10. CDR3 protein: CASSLGSGSRSDEQYF. The CDR3 DNA follows: TGTGCCAGCAGTTTAGGTAGCGGGAGTAGATCGGACGAGCAGTACTTC.

In this sample, this clonotype turned up many times. The chain uses TRBV9 and TRBJ1-1; a possible D gene is TRBD1 (6 bases). Germline V lookup: CDR1 SGDLS, CDR2 YYNGEE. The ends were cut back, 4 bases at V and 0 bases at J, with 10 bases in the middle. The CDR3 loop spans 14 amino acids. The CDR3 is CASSTGHLNTEAFF. Here the CDR3 DNA reads TGTGCCAGCAGCACGGGACACTTGAACACTGAAGCTTTCTTT.

This clonotype came up a few times. The V gene is TRBV7-9, the J gene TRBJ2-1; possible D gene TRBD2, 6 bases. The ends were cut back, 5 bases at V and 3 bases at J, with 14 bases in the middle. There are 15 residues in the CDR3. Germline lookup yields CDR1 SEHNR and CDR2 FQNEAQ (reference sequence). CDR3 DNA: TGTGCCAGCAGCCCAAAGGGACTTGGCTACAATGAGCAGTTCTTC. This translates into CASSPKGLGYNEQFF.

This clonotype was detected a few times. The J gene is TRBJ2-1, the V gene TRBV29-1, with 8 positions matching TRBD2. CDR3 length: 14 amino acids. V lost 7 bases, J lost 0 bases, and 5 bases stayed unmatched. The germline gives CDR1 SQVTM, CDR2 ANQGSEA. CDR3 residues: CSAGGRSSYNEQFF. The CDR3 DNA follows: TGCAGCGCGGGGGGGCGCAGCTCCTACAATGAGCAGTTCTTC.

The chain recombines TRBV20-1 with TRBJ1-1, with D perhaps matching TRBD1 (6 bases). Germline V gene data show CDR1 as DFQATT and CDR2 as SNEGSKA (reference sequence). The V gene lost 3 bases and the J gene lost 4 bases, with 18 bases spanning the gap. The CDR3 totals 15 residues. Written as DNA, the CDR3 is TGCAGTGCTAGGGGCCGGGGACACCCCGGCACTGAAGCTTTCTTT. Translating it yields CSARGRGHPGTEAFF.

V usage is TRBV7-6 and J usage is TRBJ2-7, with 7 bases matching TRBD1. Per germline, CDR1 SGHVS and CDR2 FNYEAQ. The CDR3 has 14 amino acids. With 11 bases clipped from V and 12 bases from J, the junction kept 22 bases outside the gene matches. CDR3 protein: CASSPGQSRRGWYF. DNA of the CDR3: TGTGCCTCTTCGCCGGGACAGTCGCGCCGGGGTTGGTACTTC.

This clonotype was recorded a few times. The chain is built from TRBV5-1 and TRBJ1-1; D unclear. Trimming stripped 3 bases from V and 3 bases from J, with 12 bases between. Germline CDR1 SGHRS, CDR2 YFSETQ. The CDR3 runs 14 residues. This CDR3 reads CASSSGPLYTEAFF. The CDR3 DNA is TGCGCCAGCAGCTCAGGACCACTATACACTGAAGCTTTCTTT.

In this sample, this clonotype turned up a few times. The chain is built from TRBV12-3 or TRBV12-4 and TRBJ2-2; 9 bases map to TRBD2. V trimming: 5 bases; J trimming: 5 bases; junction bases outside the gene matches: 9. This CDR3 is built from 16 residues. The CDR3 loop reads CASSPSGLAGTGELFF. CDR3 nucleotide sequence: TGTGCCAGCAGTCCGAGTGGGCTAGCGGGGACCGGGGAGCTGTTTTTT.

This clonotype turned up a few times. This chain connects TRBV29-1 to TRBJ1-2; D is possibly TRBD1 (6 bases). CDR1 is SQVTM, CDR2 ANQGSEA, per germline. V lost 6 bases, J lost 0 bases, and 17 bases lay in between. This CDR3 comprises 15 residues. The chain's CDR3 is CSVTGTSSSNYGYTF. The CDR3 coding sequence is TGCAGCGTGACCGGGACAAGTTCTTCTAACTATGGCTACACCTTC.

This clonotype was seen ten or more times. The rearrangement uses TRBV5-1 and TRBJ1-5; D is uncertain. The CDR3 totals 15 residues. V lost 0 bases and J 0 bases, leaving 7 bases between the germline ends. Germline V gene sequence: CDR1 SGHRS, CDR2 YFSETQ. CDR3 nucleotide sequence: TGCGCCAGCAGCTTGGACAGCTATAGCAATCAGCCCCAGCATTTT. Encoded protein: CASSLDSYSNQPQHF.